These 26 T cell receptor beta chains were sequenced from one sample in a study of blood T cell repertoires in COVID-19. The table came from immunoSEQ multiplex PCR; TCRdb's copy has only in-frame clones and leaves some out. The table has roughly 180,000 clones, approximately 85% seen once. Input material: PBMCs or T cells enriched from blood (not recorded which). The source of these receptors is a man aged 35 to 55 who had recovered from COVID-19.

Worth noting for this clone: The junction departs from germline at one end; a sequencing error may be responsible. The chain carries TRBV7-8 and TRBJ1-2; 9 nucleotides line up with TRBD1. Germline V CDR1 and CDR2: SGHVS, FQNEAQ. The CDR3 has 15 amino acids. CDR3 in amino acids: CASSFRGDRDYGYTF. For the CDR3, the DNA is TGTGCCAGCAGCTTTAGAGGGGACAGGGACTACGGCTACACCTTC.

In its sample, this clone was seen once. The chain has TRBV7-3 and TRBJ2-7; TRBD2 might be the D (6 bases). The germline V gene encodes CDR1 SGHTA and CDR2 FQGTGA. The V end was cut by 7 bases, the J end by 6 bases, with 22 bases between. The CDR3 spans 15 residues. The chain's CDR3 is CASTEHPQGGCEQYF. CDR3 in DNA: TGTGCCAGCACTGAGCACCCGCAGGGAGGTTGCGAGCAGTACTTC.

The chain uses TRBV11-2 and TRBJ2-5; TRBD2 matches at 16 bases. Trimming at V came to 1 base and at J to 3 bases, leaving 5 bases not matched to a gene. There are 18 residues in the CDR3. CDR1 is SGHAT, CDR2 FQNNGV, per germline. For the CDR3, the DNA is TGTGCCAGCAGCTTAGGGCCCGGGACTAGCGGGGGGGAAGAGACCCAGTACTTC. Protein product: CASSLGPGTSGGEETQYF.

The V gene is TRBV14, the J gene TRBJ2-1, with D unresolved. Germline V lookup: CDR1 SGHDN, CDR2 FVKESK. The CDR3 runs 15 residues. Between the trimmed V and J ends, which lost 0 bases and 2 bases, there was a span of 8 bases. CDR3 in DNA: TGTGCCAGCAGCCAAGATTTAAACACCTACAATGAGCAGTTCTTC. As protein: CASSQDLNTYNEQFF.

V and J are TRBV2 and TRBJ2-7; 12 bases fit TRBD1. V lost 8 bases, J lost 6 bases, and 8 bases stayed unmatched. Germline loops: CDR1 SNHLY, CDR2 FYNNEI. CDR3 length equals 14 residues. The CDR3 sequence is CASQGTGGFIEQYF. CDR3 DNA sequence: TGTGCCAGCCAAGGGACAGGGGGCTTTATCGAGCAGTACTTC.

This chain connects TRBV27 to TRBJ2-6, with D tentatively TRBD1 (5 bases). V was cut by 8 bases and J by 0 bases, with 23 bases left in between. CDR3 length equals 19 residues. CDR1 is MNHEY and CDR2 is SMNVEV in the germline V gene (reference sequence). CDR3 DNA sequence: TGTGCCAGCCCTTCCCCCCGCAGGGCCTTATCCTCTGGGGCCAACGTCCTGACTTTC. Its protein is CASPSPRRALSSGANVLTF.

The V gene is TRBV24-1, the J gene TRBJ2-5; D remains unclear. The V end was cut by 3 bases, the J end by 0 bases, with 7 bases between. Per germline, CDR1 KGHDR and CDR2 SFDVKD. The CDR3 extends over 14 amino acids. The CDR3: CATSDRVYQETQYF. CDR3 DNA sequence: TGTGCCACCAGTGATCGGGTTTACCAAGAGACCCAGTACTTC.

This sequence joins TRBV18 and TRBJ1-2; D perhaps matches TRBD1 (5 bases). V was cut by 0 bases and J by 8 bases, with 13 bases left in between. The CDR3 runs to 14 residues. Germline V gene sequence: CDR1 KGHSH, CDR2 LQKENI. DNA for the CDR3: TGTGCCAGCTCACCACCTCCAGGGTTGGAAGGCTACACCTTC. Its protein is CASSPPPGLEGYTF. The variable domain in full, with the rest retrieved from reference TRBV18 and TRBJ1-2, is NAGVMQNPRHLVRRRGQEARLRCSPMKGHSHVYWYRQLPEEGLKFMVYLQKENIIDESGMPKERFSAEFPKEGPSILRIQQVVRGDSAAYFCASSPPPGLEGYTFGSGTRLTVV.

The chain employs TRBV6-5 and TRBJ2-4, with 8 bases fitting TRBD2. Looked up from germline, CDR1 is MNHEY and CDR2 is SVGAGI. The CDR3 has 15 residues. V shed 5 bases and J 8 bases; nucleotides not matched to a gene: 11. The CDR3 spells CASSPVAGRQDIQYF. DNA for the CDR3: TGTGCCAGCAGTCCCGTAGCGGGACGTCAGGACATTCAGTACTTC.

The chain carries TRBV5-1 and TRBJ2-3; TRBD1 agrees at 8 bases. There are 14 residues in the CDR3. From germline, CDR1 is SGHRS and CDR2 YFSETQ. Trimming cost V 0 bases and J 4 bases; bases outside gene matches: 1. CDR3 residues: CASSLGTGSDTQYF. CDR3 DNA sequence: TGCGCCAGCAGCTTGGGGACAGGGTCAGATACGCAGTATTTT.

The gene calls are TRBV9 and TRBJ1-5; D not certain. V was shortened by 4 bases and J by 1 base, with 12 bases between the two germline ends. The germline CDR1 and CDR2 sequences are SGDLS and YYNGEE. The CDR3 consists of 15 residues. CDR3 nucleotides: TGTGCCAGCAGCCCGGACGGGAGGAGCAATCAGCCCCAGCATTTT. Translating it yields CASSPDGRSNQPQHF.

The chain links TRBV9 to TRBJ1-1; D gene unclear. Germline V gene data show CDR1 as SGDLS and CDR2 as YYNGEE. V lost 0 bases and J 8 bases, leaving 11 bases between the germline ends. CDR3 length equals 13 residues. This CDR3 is CASSVVTGNEAFF. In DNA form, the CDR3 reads TGTGCCAGCAGCGTAGTGACGGGGAACGAAGCTTTCTTT.

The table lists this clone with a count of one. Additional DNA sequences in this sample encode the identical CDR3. CDR3 bases: TGTGCCAGCAGCGTTGGCACCGACTATGGCTACACCTTC. Translating gives CASSVGTDYGYTF. This sequence joins TRBV9 and TRBJ1-2; D is uncertain. Trimming removed 2 bases at V and 3 bases at J, with 8 bases between. There are 13 residues in the CDR3. Germline CDR1 is SGDLS and CDR2 is YYNGEE.

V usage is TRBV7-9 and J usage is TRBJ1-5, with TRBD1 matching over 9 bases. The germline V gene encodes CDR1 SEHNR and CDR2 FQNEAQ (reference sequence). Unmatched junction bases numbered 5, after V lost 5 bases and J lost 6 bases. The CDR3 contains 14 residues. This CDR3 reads CASSGGQGGQPQHF. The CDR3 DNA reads TGTGCCAGCAGCGGGGGACAGGGTGGTCAGCCCCAGCATTTT.

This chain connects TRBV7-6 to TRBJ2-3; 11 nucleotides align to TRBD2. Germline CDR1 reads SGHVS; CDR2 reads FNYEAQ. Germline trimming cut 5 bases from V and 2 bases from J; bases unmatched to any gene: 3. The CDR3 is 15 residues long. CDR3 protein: CASSVSGGATDTQYF. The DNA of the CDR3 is TGTGCCAGCAGCGTTAGCGGGGGGGCCACAGATACGCAGTATTTT.

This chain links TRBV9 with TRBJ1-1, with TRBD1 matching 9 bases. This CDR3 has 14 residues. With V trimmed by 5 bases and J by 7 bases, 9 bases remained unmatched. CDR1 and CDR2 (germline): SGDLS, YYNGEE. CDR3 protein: CASSILGTGSEAFF. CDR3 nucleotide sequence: TGTGCCAGCAGTATCTTAGGGACAGGGAGTGAAGCTTTCTTT. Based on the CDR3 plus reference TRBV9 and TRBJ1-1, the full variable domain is DSGVTQTPKHLITATGQRVTLRCSPRSGDLSVYWYQQSLDQGLQFLIQYYNGEERAKGNILERFSAQQFPDLHSELNLSSLELGDSALYFCASSILGTGSEAFFGQGTRLTVV.

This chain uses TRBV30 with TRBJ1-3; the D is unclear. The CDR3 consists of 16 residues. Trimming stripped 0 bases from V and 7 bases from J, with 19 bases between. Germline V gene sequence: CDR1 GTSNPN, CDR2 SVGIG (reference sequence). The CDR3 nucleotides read TGTGCCTGGAGTGTACAGAGGGTTCAACGGCCGAACACCATATATTTT. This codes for CAWSVQRVQRPNTIYF.

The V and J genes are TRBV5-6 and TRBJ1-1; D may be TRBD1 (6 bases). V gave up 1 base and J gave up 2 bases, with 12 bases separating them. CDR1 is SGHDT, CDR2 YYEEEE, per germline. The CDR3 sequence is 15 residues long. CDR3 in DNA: TGTGCCAGCAGCTTGCCCTTGGGGGCCAACACTGAAGCTTTCTTT. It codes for CASSLPLGANTEAFF. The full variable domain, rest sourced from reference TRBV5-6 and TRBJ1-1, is DAGVTQSPTHLIKTRGQQVTLRCSPKSGHDTVSWYQQALGQGPQFIFQYYEEEERQRGNFPDRFSGHQFPNYSSELNVNALLLGDSALYLCASSLPLGANTEAFFGQGTRLTVV.

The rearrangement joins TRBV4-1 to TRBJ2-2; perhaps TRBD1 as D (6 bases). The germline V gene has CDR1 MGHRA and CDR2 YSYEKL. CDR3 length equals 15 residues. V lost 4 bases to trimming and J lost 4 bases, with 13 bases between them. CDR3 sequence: CASSPRQETTGELFF. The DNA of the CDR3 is TGCGCCAGCAGCCCCAGACAGGAAACCACCGGGGAGCTGTTTTTT.

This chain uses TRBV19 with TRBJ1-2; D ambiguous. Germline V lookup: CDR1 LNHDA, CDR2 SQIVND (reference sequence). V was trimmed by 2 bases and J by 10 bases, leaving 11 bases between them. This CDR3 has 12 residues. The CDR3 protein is CASSIHPGDYTF. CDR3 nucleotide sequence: TGTGCCAGTAGTATACATCCGGGAGACTACACCTTC.

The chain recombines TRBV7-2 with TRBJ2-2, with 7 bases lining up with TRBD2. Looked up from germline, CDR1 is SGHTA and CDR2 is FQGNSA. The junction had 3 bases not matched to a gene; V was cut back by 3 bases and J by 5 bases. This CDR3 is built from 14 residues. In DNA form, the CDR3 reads TGTGCCAGCAGCTTTTCCGGGGGGACCGGGGAGCTGTTTTTT. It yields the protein CASSFSGGTGELFF.

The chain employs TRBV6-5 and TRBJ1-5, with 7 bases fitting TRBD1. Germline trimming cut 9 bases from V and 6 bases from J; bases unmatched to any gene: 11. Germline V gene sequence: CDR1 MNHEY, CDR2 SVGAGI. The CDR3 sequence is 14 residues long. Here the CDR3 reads CASRQGGGTQPQHF. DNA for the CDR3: TGTGCCAGTCGACAGGGTGGAGGGACTCAGCCCCAGCATTTT.

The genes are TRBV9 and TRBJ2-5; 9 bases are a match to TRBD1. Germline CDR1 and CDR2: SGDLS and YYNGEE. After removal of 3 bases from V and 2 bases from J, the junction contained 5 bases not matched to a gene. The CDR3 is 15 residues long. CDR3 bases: TGTGCCAGCAGCGGACAGGGGGTAGGACAAGAGACCCAGTACTTC. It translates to CASSGQGVGQETQYF. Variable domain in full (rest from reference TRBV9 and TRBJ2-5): DSGVTQTPKHLITATGQRVTLRCSPRSGDLSVYWYQQSLDQGLQFLIQYYNGEERAKGNILERFSAQQFPDLHSELNLSSLELGDSALYFCASSGQGVGQETQYFGPGTRLLVL.

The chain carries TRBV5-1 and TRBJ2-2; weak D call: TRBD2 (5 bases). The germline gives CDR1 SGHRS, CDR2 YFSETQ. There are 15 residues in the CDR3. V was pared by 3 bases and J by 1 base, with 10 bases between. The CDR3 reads CASSSLGVNTGELFF. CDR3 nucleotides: TGCGCCAGCAGCTCGCTGGGAGTGAACACCGGGGAGCTGTTTTTT.

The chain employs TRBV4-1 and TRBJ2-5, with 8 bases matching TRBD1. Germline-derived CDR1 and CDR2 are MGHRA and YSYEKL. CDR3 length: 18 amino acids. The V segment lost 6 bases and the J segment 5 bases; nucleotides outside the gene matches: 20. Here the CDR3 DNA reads TGCGCCAGCAGGGGATACCTAGAGACAGGGGTAACGAGGGAGACCCAGTACTTC. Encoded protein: CASRGYLETGVTRETQYF.

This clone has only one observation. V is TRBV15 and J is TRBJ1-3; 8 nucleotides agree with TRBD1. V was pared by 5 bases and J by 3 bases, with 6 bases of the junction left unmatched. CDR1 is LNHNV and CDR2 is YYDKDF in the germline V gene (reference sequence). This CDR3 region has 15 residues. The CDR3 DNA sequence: TGTGCCACCAGCGGAACTACAGGGGGTGGAAACACCATATATTTT. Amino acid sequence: CATSGTTGGGNTIYF.